These 25 T cell receptor beta chains originate from one sample sequenced in a study of cytomegalovirus exposure and HLA in healthy donors. The PCR had 60 Vbeta and 13 Jbeta primers. Method: immunoSEQ multiplex PCR; TCRdb's copy keeps in-frame clones and lacks some. The top ten clones hold approximately 0.9% of a sample with some 130,000 clones, roughly 80% of them seen once. The sequencing input was PBMCs. The receptor source for this set is a woman aged 60 to 75 in good health and CMV-seronegative.

This chain connects TRBV6-1 to TRBJ1-2; TRBD1 might be the D (5 bases). The CDR3 sequence is 11 residues long. V lost 8 bases and J lost 8, with 12 bases in between. Germline V gives CDR1 MNHNS, CDR2 SASEGT. The CDR3 bases are TGTGCCAGCGTTCGGAGGGACGGCTACACCTTC. It encodes CASVRRDGYTF.

The chain carries TRBV6-5 and TRBJ1-6; D might be TRBD1 (5 bases). The CDR3 runs 15 residues. From germline, CDR1 is MNHEY and CDR2 SVGAGI. V lost 3 bases to trimming and J lost 10 bases, with 16 bases between them. As DNA, the CDR3 is TGTGCCAGCAGTTATTATGGCAGGGAACGCTCACCCCTCCACTTT. It encodes CASSYYGRERSPLHF.

The chain links TRBV19 to TRBJ2-6; 7 nucleotides align to TRBD1. V shed 0 bases and J 0 bases; nucleotides not matched to a gene: 2. The length of the CDR3 is 17 residues. The germline V gene has CDR1 LNHDA and CDR2 SQIVND (reference sequence). The chain's CDR3 is CASSIERGLSGANVLTF. In DNA, the CDR3 is TGTGCCAGTAGTATAGAAAGGGGGCTCTCTGGGGCCAACGTCCTGACTTTC.

The chain carries TRBV9 and TRBJ2-7; 7 bases map to TRBD1. The CDR3 length is 14 residues. J was trimmed by 4 bases and V by 3 bases; bases with no gene match: 7. The V gene's germline CDR1 is SGDLS and CDR2 YYNGEE. CDR3 amino acids: CASSEGSGGYEQYF. The CDR3 region has the DNA TGTGCCAGCAGCGAAGGGTCAGGGGGATACGAGCAGTACTTC.

This clone was seen a single time. The chain has TRBV5-4 and TRBJ1-3; 7 bases agree with TRBD1. This CDR3 is 14 amino acids long. The ends lost 9 bases at V and 0 bases at J; junction bases unmatched: 6. The V gene's germline CDR1 is SGHNT and CDR2 YYREEE (reference sequence). This chain's CDR3 is CATRQGSSGNTIYF. CDR3 nucleotides: TGTGCCACCCGACAGGGAAGCTCTGGAAACACCATATATTTT.

The chain employs TRBV6-4 and TRBJ2-3; 8 positions match TRBD1. The CDR3 contains 14 residues. The J segment lost 3 bases and the V segment lost 5 bases, leaving 4 bases of the junction unmatched. The germline gives CDR1 MRHNA, CDR2 SNTAGT. For the CDR3, the DNA is TGTGCCAGCAGTCGGACAGGGCGGACAGATACGCAGTATTTT. Encoded protein: CASSRTGRTDTQYF.

The V and J genes are TRBV5-1 and TRBJ1-1; tentative D call: TRBD1 (5 bases). The CDR3 is 16 residues long. The V and J ends lost 1 base and 5 bases respectively, with 18 bases between them. CDR1 is SGHRS and CDR2 is YFSETQ in the germline V gene. CDR3 coding DNA: TGCGCCAGCAGCTTGATTATCGCAGGGCTTGCGACTGAAGCTTTCTTT. Its protein product is CASSLIIAGLATEAFF.

The rearrangement joins TRBV29-1 to TRBJ2-3, with unresolved D. The CDR3 sequence is 11 residues long. V was pared by 8 bases and J by 8 bases, with 14 bases between. Germline V gives CDR1 SQVTM, CDR2 ANQGSEA. The CDR3 sequence: CSSLRLGTQYF. In DNA form, the CDR3 reads TGCAGCTCGTTGAGGCTTGGTACGCAGTATTTT.

This clone was seen only a few times. The genes are TRBV7-9 and TRBJ2-3, with D uncertain. The germline V and J ends were trimmed by 1 base and 11 bases, with 7 bases remaining between them. The CDR3 loop spans 11 amino acids. Germline CDR1 reads SEHNR; CDR2 reads FQNEAQ (reference sequence). DNA for the CDR3: TGTGCCAGCAGCTTAGGCCCCAGGCAGTATTTT. It translates to CASSLGPRQYF.

The genes are TRBV27 and TRBJ2-2, with 12 bases identical to TRBD2. The ends lost 2 bases at V and 5 bases at J; junction bases unmatched: 3. The CDR3 consists of 16 residues. Per germline, CDR1 MNHEY and CDR2 SMNVEV (reference sequence). CDR3 protein: CASSLRLAGVTGELFF. CDR3 bases: TGTGCCAGCAGTTTAAGACTAGCGGGAGTAACCGGGGAGCTGTTTTTT.

The rearrangement joins TRBV7-9 to TRBJ2-5; perhaps TRBD1 as D (6 bases). The J call is uncertain, as TRBJ2-7 better fits the DNA end. The CDR3 contains 13 residues. Looked up from germline, CDR1 is SEHNR and CDR2 is FQNEAQ (reference sequence). CDR3 bases: TGTGCCAGCAGCCCGCAGGGGAAGTACGAGCAGTACTTC. Translating it yields CASSPQGKYEQYF.

The CDR3 reads CASSPPRTKKTSTDTQYF. In DNA form, the CDR3 reads TGTGCCAGCTCACCACCGAGGACTAAAAAGACTAGCACAGATACGCAGTATTTT. This chain joins TRBV18 and TRBJ2-3, with D possibly TRBD2 on 6 matching bases. The CDR3 is 18 amino acids. V was pared by 0 bases and J by 0 bases, with 16 bases between. CDR1 and CDR2 from the germline V gene are KGHSH and LQKENI.

The CDR3 sequence is CASSITSGTSYNEQFF. The CDR3 DNA reads TGTGCCAGCAGCATAACCTCCGGGACTAGCTACAATGAGCAGTTCTTC. V and J are TRBV11-2 and TRBJ2-1, with 8 bases matching TRBD2. This CDR3 has 16 amino acids. Germline CDR1 reads SGHAT; CDR2 reads FQNNGV. J was trimmed by 3 bases and V by 5 bases; bases with no gene match: 9.

J is TRBJ2-7 and V is TRBV6-5, with TRBD1 identical over 8 bases. Losses at the gene ends were 4 bases for V and 5 bases for J; bases not matched to a gene: 10. Germline V gene data show CDR1 as MNHEY and CDR2 as SVGAGI. This CDR3 is built from 15 residues. CDR3 nucleotides: TGTGCCAGCAGTTTCGGACAGGGCCCCCTAAACGAGCAGTACTTC. Its translation is CASSFGQGPLNEQYF.

This sequence joins TRBV10-3 and TRBJ1-1; D may be TRBD1 (6 bases). V dropped 2 bases and J dropped 10 bases, with 14 bases sitting between them. The CDR3 runs 13 residues. Germline V CDR1 and CDR2: ENHRY, SYGVKD. As DNA, the CDR3 is TGTGCCATCAGTGAGGCAGGGGCGCGAGGAGCTTTCTTT. This sequence encodes CAISEAGARGAFF.

V is TRBV30 and J is TRBJ1-5; D remains unclear. CDR3 length equals 14 residues. V dropped 3 bases and J dropped 0 bases, with 9 bases sitting between them. Germline CDR1 is GTSNPN and CDR2 is SVGIG (reference sequence). The CDR3 is CAWSPRVSNQPQHF. For the CDR3, the DNA is TGTGCCTGGAGCCCCCGGGTTAGCAATCAGCCCCAGCATTTT.

The genes are TRBV6-6 and TRBJ2-7; 7 positions match TRBD1. From germline, CDR1 is MNHNY and CDR2 SVGAGI (reference sequence). Trimming at V came to 5 bases and at J to 3 bases, leaving 13 bases not matched to a gene. The CDR3 length is 16 residues. For the CDR3, the DNA is TGTGCCAGCAGTAAACAGGGGAACCAAAAAAACTACGAGCAGTACTTC. Translated: CASSKQGNQKNYEQYF.

V and J are TRBV15 and TRBJ2-3; 16 nucleotides align to TRBD2. The J segment lost 6 bases and the V segment lost 3 bases, leaving 3 bases of the junction unmatched. The CDR3 has 16 residues. Germline CDR1 reads LNHNV; CDR2 reads YYDKDF (reference sequence). The CDR3 protein is CATSSPGLAGGDTQYF. The CDR3 DNA reads TGTGCCACCAGCAGTCCGGGACTAGCGGGAGGGGATACGCAGTATTTT. Full variable domain (missing parts from reference TRBV15 and TRBJ2-3): DAMVIQNPRYQVTQFGKPVTLSCSQTLNHNVMYWYQQKSSQAPKLLFHYYDKDFNNEADTPDNFQSRRPNTSFCFLDIRSPGLGDTAMYLCATSSPGLAGGDTQYFGPGTRLTVL.

The table lists this clone with a few counts. The DNA of the CDR3 is TGTGCCAGCAGCCGCTTCAACAGTGCCGGATGGCCCCAGCATTTT. It encodes CASSRFNSAGWPQHF. The gene calls are TRBV28 and TRBJ1-5; D is uncertain. The germline CDR1 and CDR2 sequences are MDHEN and SYDVKM. The CDR3 is 15 amino acids. Trimming stripped 6 bases from V and 9 bases from J, with 21 bases between.

The chain couples TRBV4-2 to TRBJ2-1; no clear D gene. The CDR3 has 13 amino acids. The germline CDR1 and CDR2 sequences are LGHNA and YNFKEQ. V lost 3 bases, J lost 8 bases, and 11 bases lay in between. The CDR3 DNA reads as TGTGCCAGCAGCCAGGAGCGTAGGTATGAGCAGTTCTTC. Translating it yields CASSQERRYEQFF.

This chain connects TRBV7-3 to TRBJ2-2; possibly TRBD1 for D (6 bases). This CDR3 contains 15 residues. Germline lookup yields CDR1 SGHTA and CDR2 FQGTGA. The V end lost 2 bases, the J end lost 2 bases, and 9 bases lay between the germline ends. This chain's CDR3 is CASSLLGHNTGELFF. As DNA, the CDR3 is TGTGCCAGCAGCTTACTGGGACACAACACCGGGGAGCTGTTTTTT.

The count of this clone is one. The rearrangement uses TRBV28 and TRBJ1-1; D is perhaps TRBD1 (5 bases). The CDR3 totals 15 residues. Germline V lookup: CDR1 MDHEN, CDR2 SYDVKM. V lost 2 bases and J 1 base, leaving 11 bases between the germline ends. CDR3: CASSLMQDTNTEAFF. The CDR3 nucleotides are TGTGCCAGCAGTTTAATGCAGGACACGAACACTGAAGCTTTCTTT.

The V and J genes are TRBV27 and TRBJ2-7; TRBD2 might be the D (5 bases). V was trimmed by 5 bases and J by 2 bases, leaving 16 bases between them. Germline V CDR1 and CDR2: MNHEY, SMNVEV (reference sequence). This CDR3 comprises 15 residues. The CDR3 region has the DNA TGTGCCAGCAGTACCTCCCGAGACGGGGCCTACGAGCAGTACTTC. Translated, it gives CASSTSRDGAYEQYF.

The chain couples TRBV4-1 to TRBJ1-4; D might be TRBD1 (5 bases). Per the germline V gene, CDR1 is MGHRA and CDR2 is YSYEKL. The CDR3 has 19 residues. Trimming cost V 4 bases and J 5 bases, with 26 bases left between them. Here the CDR3 DNA reads TGCGCCAGCAGCCGGGCCGGTGGGGCGGAATACTGGGGCAATGAAAAACTGTTTTTT. Its protein product is CASSRAGGAEYWGNEKLFF.

The rearrangement joins TRBV4-2 to TRBJ2-7; TRBD1 might be the D (5 bases). Per the germline V gene, CDR1 is LGHNA and CDR2 is YNFKEQ. V was trimmed by 8 bases and J by 5 bases, leaving 37 bases between them. The CDR3 is made up of 20 amino acids. This CDR3 reads CASAQGYRKTTDKKDHEQYF. In DNA, the CDR3 is TGTGCCAGCGCCCAAGGGTATCGGAAAACTACGGACAAAAAGGATCACGAGCAGTACTTC.